This T cell receptor beta chain was obtained from a study of cytomegalovirus exposure and HLA in healthy donors. The study's findings and limits: When the data were analyzed later, several of the most significant clusters appeared to be linked to common viral pathogens. Later analysis identified some 16,000 TCR beta sequences associated with HLA alleles, using a false discovery rate threshold of 0.05. CMV serostatus alone was available as immune exposure information.

The length of the CDR3 is 15 residues. Germline assignment: CDR1 SGHDN and CDR2 FVKESK. V gave up 4 bases and J gave up 3 bases; unmatched junction bases: 5. The study ran its PCR with 60 Vbeta and 13 Jbeta primers. Original analysis: An analysis that came later counted 70 million to 100 million unique TCR beta chains, roughly 11 million shared. Here immunoSEQ multiplex PCR was the method, and the copy in TCRdb shows in-frame clones only, minus some. From that table come the V and J calls and clone size; the DNA was used to work out D and trimming. The sample yields approximately 150,000 clones, 70% to 85% seen once. Details on this clone: Its antigen is unidentified.

Sequencing was done on a sample of PBMCs. This chain links TRBV14 with TRBJ2-7; 11 bases are a match to TRBD2. This sequence was found in a human donor in good health. The CDR3 coding sequence is TGTGCCAGCAGCCCGAGACTAGCGGGGTTCTACGAGCAGTACTTC. It encodes CASSPRLAGFYEQYF.